This T cell receptor beta chain was profiled in a study of regulatory T cells in long-lasting Graves disease. Time point described: newly diagnosed GD, antithyroid drugs for less than 3 months. Following extraction of RNA from PBMCs, that RNA was used to make the TCR library. The peripheral blood volume drawn was 8.5 to 9 milliliters, and it was collected into EDTA tubes. For TCR beta, libraries came from iRepertoire HTBI primers and Arm-PCR of CDR3 regions. Each CDR3 protein gets one entry after TCRdb re-called the multiplex PCR reads with MiXCR. The sample carries around 450,000 distinct CDR3 sequences, around 16% recorded once. This clonotype was seen many times. The germline gives CDR1 SGHRS, CDR2 YFSETQ. The CDR3 spans 15 residues. V lost 2 bases and J 5 bases, leaving 14 bases between the germline ends. In addition, the sample was reused for a study of T cells in Graves' hyperthyroidism and ophthalmopathy. In that study: Disease duration under 2 months; hyperthyroidism patients were aged 18 to 65. In the first-round RT-PCR of the TCR CDR3, the HTBI primer set was used.

The source is a woman between 40 and 55 years old with Graves disease. This material consisted of peripheral blood mononuclear cells (PBMCs), taken at new diagnosis, from a patient treated with antithyroid drugs. V gene TRBV5-1 combines with J gene TRBJ2-1; D not resolved. For the CDR3, the DNA is TGCGCCAGCAGCTTTTCAGTCAGAGATGACAATGAGCAGTTCTTC. Its protein product is CASSFSVRDDNEQFF.